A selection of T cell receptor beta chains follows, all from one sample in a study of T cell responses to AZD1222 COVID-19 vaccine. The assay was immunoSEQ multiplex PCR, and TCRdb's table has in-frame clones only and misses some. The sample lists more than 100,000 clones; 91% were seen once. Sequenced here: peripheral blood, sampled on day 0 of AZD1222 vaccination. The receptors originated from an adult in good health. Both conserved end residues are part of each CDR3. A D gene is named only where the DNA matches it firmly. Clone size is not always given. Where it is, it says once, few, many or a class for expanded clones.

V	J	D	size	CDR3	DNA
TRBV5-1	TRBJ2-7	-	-	CASSYGTGAYEQYF	TGCGCCAGCAGCTACGGGACTGGGGCCTACGAGCAGTACTTC
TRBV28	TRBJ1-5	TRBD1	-	CASSPGQGYNQPQHF	TGTGCCAGCAGTCCGGGACAGGGGTACAATCAGCCCCAGCATTTT
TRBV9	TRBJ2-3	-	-	CASSVGVAERTDTQYF	TGTGCCAGCAGCGTAGGAGTAGCGGAACGCACAGATACGCAGTATTTT
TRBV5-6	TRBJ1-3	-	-	CASRRRGSGNTIYF	TGTGCCAGCAGACGCAGGGGATCCGGAAACACCATATATTTT
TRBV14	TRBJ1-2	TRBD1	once	CASSRQGPYGYTF	TGTGCCAGCAGTCGACAGGGACCTTATGGCTACACCTTC
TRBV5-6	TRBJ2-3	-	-	CASSLTGPLSDTQYF	TGTGCCAGCAGCTTGACGGGACCTTTGTCAGATACGCAGTATTTT
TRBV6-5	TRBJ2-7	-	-	CASSSLGERYEQYF	TGTGCCAGCAGTTCCCTTGGGGAGCGGTACGAGCAGTACTTC
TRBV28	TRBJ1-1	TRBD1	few	CASSFLPDRGPPRAFF	TGTGCCAGCAGTTTTCTTCCGGACAGGGGGCCCCCTCGGGCTTTCTTT
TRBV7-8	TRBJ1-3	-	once	CASSLERPRYSGNTIYF	TGTGCCAGCAGCTTAGAACGGCCGCGATACTCTGGAAACACCATATATTTT
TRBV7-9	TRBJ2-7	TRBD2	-	CASSPPTSGTYEQYF	TGTGCCAGCAGCCCACCGACTAGCGGCACCTACGAGCAGTACTTC
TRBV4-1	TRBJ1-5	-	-	CASSQELQAGAVNQPQHF	TGCGCCAGCAGCCAAGAGCTTCAGGCGGGGGCAGTCAATCAGCCCCAGCATTTT
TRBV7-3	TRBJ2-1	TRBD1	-	CASSPMGQNYNEQFF	TGTGCCAGCAGCCCAATGGGACAGAATTACAATGAGCAGTTCTTC
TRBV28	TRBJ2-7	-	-	CASTLSGSSGEQYF	TGTGCCAGCACCCTTTCTGGGAGTTCCGGCGAGCAGTACTTC
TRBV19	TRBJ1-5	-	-	CASSIFRGSQHF	TGTGCCAGTAGTATCTTCAGGGGATCCCAGCATTTT
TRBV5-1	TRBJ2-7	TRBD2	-	CASSLLTASGGLAGTYEQYF	TGCGCCAGCAGCTTGTTGACAGCGTCCGGGGGACTAGCGGGAACCTACGAGCAGTACTTC
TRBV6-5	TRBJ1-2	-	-	CASVSDYGGYTF	TGTGCCAGTGTCAGTGATTACGGTGGCTACACCTTC
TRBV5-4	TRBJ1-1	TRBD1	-	CASSAAGTANTEAFF	TGTGCCAGCAGCGCGGCCGGGACAGCGAACACTGAAGCTTTCTTT
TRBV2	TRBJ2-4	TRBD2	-	CASSEARGLAGARTKNIQYF	TGTGCCAGCAGTGAAGCCAGGGGACTAGCGGGGGCCCGAACCAAAAACATTCAGTACTTC
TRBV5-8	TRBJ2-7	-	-	CASSLGSRVGGQYF	TGTGCCAGCAGCTTGGGGAGTAGAGTGGGAGGTCAGTACTTC
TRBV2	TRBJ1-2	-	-	CASRDHSGGFYGYTF	TGTGCCAGCAGGGACCACAGTGGGGGGTTCTATGGCTACACCTTC
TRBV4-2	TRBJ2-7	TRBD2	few	CASSQDGLADSYEQYF	TGTGCCAGCAGCCAAGATGGGCTAGCGGACTCCTACGAGCAGTACTTC
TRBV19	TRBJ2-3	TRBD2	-	CASSIDREAPEPTISTDTQYF	TGTGCCAGTAGTATAGATCGGGAGGCCCCTGAGCCAACAATTTCCACAGATACGCAGTATTTT
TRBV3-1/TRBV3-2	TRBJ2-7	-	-	CASSPWAAAYEQYF	TGTGCCAGCAGCCCCTGGGCGGCAGCCTACGAGCAGTACTTC
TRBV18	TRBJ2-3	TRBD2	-	CASSGGGRSTDTQYF	TGTGCCAGCTCCGGCGGGGGGAGGAGCACAGATACGCAGTATTTT
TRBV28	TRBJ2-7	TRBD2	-	CASSRLANEQYF	TGTGCCAGCAGTAGACTAGCAAACGAGCAGTACTTC
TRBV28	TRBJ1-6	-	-	CASRSLIGGTLHF	TGTGCCAGCAGATCCCTCATCGGGGGGACCCTCCACTTT
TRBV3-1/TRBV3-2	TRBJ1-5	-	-	CASSQGYGGNQPQHF	TGTGCCAGCAGCCAGGGGTACGGAGGCAATCAGCCCCAGCATTTT
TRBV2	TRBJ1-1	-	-	CASSRNWNTEAFF	TGTGCCAGCAGTCGGAATTGGAACACTGAAGCTTTCTTT
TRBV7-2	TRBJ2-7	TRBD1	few	CASSLRDRNYEQYF	TGTGCCAGCAGCTTGAGGGACAGAAACTACGAGCAGTACTTC
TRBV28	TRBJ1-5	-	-	CASRDLGLNQPQHF	TGTGCCAGCAGGGACCTGGGCCTCAATCAGCCCCAGCATTTT
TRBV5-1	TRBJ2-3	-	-	CASSLEGTPTDTQYF	TGCGCCAGCAGCTTGGAGGGGACTCCCACAGATACGCAGTATTTT
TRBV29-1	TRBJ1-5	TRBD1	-	CSAALGQGSNQPQHF	TGCAGCGCTGCCCTGGGACAGGGGAGCAATCAGCCCCAGCATTTT
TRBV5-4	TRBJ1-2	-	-	CATSTVRDYGYTF	TGTGCCACCTCTACGGTGCGCGACTATGGCTACACCTTC
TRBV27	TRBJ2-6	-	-	CASSLRWLSGANVLTF	TGTGCCAGCAGTTTAAGATGGCTTTCTGGGGCCAACGTCCTGACTTTC
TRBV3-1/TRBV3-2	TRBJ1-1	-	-	CASRRDKVNTEAFF	TGTGCCAGCAGGAGGGACAAAGTGAACACTGAAGCTTTCTTT
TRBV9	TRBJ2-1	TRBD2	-	CASSVRGGLWAFF	TGTGCCAGCAGCGTTCGGGGGGGACTCTGGGCGTTCTTC
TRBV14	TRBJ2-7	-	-	CASKKADRYEQYF	TGTGCCAGTAAGAAAGCGGATCGGTACGAGCAGTACTTC
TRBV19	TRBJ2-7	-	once	CASQGPSSYEQYF	TGTGCCAGTCAGGGACCCTCCTCCTACGAGCAGTACTTC
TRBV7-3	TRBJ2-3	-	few	CASSKGGGPTDTQYF	TGTGCCAGCAGCAAAGGGGGGGGCCCCACAGATACGCAGTATTTT
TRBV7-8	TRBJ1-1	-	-	CASSINTEAFF	TGTGCCAGCAGCATTAACACTGAAGCTTTCTTT
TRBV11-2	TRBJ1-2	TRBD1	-	CASSLDYRGYGYTF	TGTGCCAGCAGCTTAGATTACAGGGGCTATGGCTACACCTTC
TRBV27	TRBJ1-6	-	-	CASSSRSLLNSPLHF	TGTGCCAGCAGCTCCCGATCTCTTCTGAATTCACCCCTCCACTTT
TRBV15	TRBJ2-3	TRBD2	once	CATSRGWGLAGGLGTDTQYF	TGTGCCACCAGCAGAGGTTGGGGACTAGCGGGAGGGTTGGGGACAGATACGCAGTATTTT
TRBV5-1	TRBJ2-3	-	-	CASSFEGGPDTQYF	TGCGCCAGCAGCTTTGAGGGAGGTCCAGATACGCAGTATTTT
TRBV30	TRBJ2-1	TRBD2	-	CAWGTSYNEQFF	TGTGCCTGGGGGACTAGCTACAATGAGCAGTTCTTC
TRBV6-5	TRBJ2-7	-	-	CASTQALSYEQYF	TGTGCCAGCACCCAGGCTTTGTCCTACGAGCAGTACTTC
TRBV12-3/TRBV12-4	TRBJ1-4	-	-	CASRWGLNEKLFF	TGTGCCAGCAGGTGGGGGCTTAATGAAAAACTGTTTTTT
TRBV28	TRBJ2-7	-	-	CASSSPNLYEQYF	TGTGCCAGCAGTTCCCCAAATCTCTACGAGCAGTACTTC
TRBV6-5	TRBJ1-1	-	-	CASLPTDGEAFF	TGTGCCAGTCTCCCTACGGACGGTGAAGCTTTCTTT
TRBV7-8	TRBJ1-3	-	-	CASSLGPYGNTIYF	TGTGCCAGCAGCTTAGGCCCTTATGGAAACACCATATATTTT
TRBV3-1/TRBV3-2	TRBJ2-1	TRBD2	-	CASSPRTSGYNEQFF	TGTGCCAGCAGCCCTCGGACTAGCGGGTACAATGAGCAGTTCTTC
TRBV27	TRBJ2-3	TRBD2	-	CASSLSGVPTDTQYF	TGTGCCAGCAGTCTTAGCGGGGTTCCCACAGATACGCAGTATTTT
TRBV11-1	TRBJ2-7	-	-	CASSLAGERGRYEQYF	TGTGCCAGCAGCTTAGCAGGGGAGAGGGGACGCTACGAGCAGTACTTC
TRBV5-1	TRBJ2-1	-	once	CASSLAPRGSYNEQFF	TGCGCCAGCAGCTTGGCCCCGAGAGGCTCCTACAATGAGCAGTTCTTC
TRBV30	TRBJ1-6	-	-	CACSTSSYNSPLHF	TGTGCCTGTTCGACGAGCTCCTATAATTCACCCCTCCACTTT
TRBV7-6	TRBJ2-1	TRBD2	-	CASSLGAAGAGDNEQFF	TGTGCCAGCAGCTTAGGGGCAGCGGGAGCCGGAGACAATGAGCAGTTCTTC
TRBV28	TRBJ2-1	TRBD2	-	CASSPPAGGPFNEQFF	TGTGCCAGCAGTCCCCCAGCGGGAGGGCCTTTCAACGAGCAGTTCTTC
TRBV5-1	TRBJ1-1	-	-	CASGEGQNTEAFF	TGCGCCAGCGGAGAGGGACAGAACACTGAAGCTTTCTTT
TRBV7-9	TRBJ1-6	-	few	CASSLEFSNSPLHF	TGTGCCAGCAGCTTAGAGTTCTCCAATTCACCCCTCCACTTT
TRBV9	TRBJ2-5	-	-	CASSVRGTETQYF	TGTGCCAGCAGCGTGAGGGGTACGGAGACCCAGTACTTC